These T cell receptor beta chains were read from a single sample in a study of shared clonotypes between healthy human individuals. Sequencing used immunoSEQ multiplex PCR; TCRdb keeps in-frame clones, though not all of them. Among roughly 500,000 clones listed, 70% to 80% were seen once. Sequencing was performed on PBMCs. All receptors derive from a woman aged 40 to 50 in good health. Some clones in this sample may be carry-over from other donors' samples. CDR3s include the opening cysteine and the closing phenylalanine or tryptophan. Each record gives: J gene, D gene, clone size, V gene, CDR3 DNA, CDR3 protein. A D gene is named only where the DNA matches it firmly. Some rows have no size entry. The others give once, few or many, or a class for an expanded clone.

J: TRBJ2-3; D: TRBD1; size: few; V: TRBV2; DNA: TGTGCCAGCAACAGGGGGCACACAGATACGCAGTATTTT; CDR3: CASNRGHTDTQYF
J: TRBJ2-3; D: -; size: once; V: TRBV11-3; DNA: TGTGCCAGCAGCTTATTCGGGGGGGACAGTAATCACAGATACGCAGTATTT; CDR3: CASSLFGGDSNHRYAVF
J: TRBJ1-5; D: -; size: -; V: TRBV7-2; DNA: TGTGCCAGCAGCTTAGCCTCAGGGGCCCGTCGGCCCCAGCATTTT; CDR3: CASSLASGARRPQHF
J: TRBJ2-5; D: -; size: -; V: TRBV28; DNA: TGTGCCAGCAGTTTAGTACAGACCCAAGAGACCCAGTACTTC; CDR3: CASSLVQTQETQYF
J: TRBJ1-1; D: -; size: -; V: TRBV7-8; DNA: TGTGCCAGCAGCCCCTCGATCACTGAAGCTTTCTTT; CDR3: CASSPSITEAFF
J: TRBJ2-1; D: TRBD2; size: -; V: TRBV28; DNA: TGTGCCAGCGGAGTAGCGGGAGTTGGCTACAATGAGCAGTTCTTC; CDR3: CASGVAGVGYNEQFF
J: TRBJ1-5; D: -; size: -; V: TRBV30; DNA: TGTGCCTGGAGTCACAGCCCGTATCAGCCCCAGCATTTT; CDR3: CAWSHSPYQPQHF
J: TRBJ2-7; D: TRBD1; size: -; V: TRBV6-6; DNA: TGTGCAGCTGGACAGGACTCCTACGAGCAGTACTTC; CDR3: CAAGQDSYEQYF
J: TRBJ2-1; D: TRBD1; size: -; V: TRBV2; DNA: TGTGCCAGCAAACGAGACAGGGGGGACTACAATGAGCAGTTCTTC; CDR3: CASKRDRGDYNEQFF
J: TRBJ2-3; D: TRBD2; size: -; V: TRBV5-4; DNA: TGTGCCAGCAGCTTGGTTTCAGGACTAGCGGGAGATACGCAGTATTTT; CDR3: CASSLVSGLAGDTQYF
J: TRBJ2-7; D: TRBD2; size: -; V: TRBV5-4; DNA: TGTGCCAGCAGCTTACAAGGACTAGCCCGAAATCCCCAGTACTTC; CDR3: CASSLQGLARNPQYF
J: TRBJ1-4; D: TRBD1; size: -; V: TRBV11-2; DNA: TGTGCCAGCAGCTCCACCGTCGGGACAAGGGGGCAGAAACTGTTTTTT; CDR3: CASSSTVGTRGQKLFF
J: TRBJ1-5; D: TRBD1; size: -; V: TRBV28; DNA: TGTGCCAGTCGCAACCGGGACAGGAGTTATAGCAATCAGCCCCAGCATTTT; CDR3: CASRNRDRSYSNQPQHF
J: TRBJ2-5; D: TRBD2; size: once; V: TRBV19; DNA: TGTGCCAGTAGTGGAGGGACTAGCGGGAGGGCCGGGGAGACCCAGTACTTC; CDR3: CASSGGTSGRAGETQYF
J: TRBJ2-7; D: -; size: -; V: TRBV5-6; DNA: TGTGCCAGCAGCGAGGACCCTCAATACGAGCAGTACTTC; CDR3: CASSEDPQYEQYF
J: TRBJ2-1; D: TRBD2; size: -; V: TRBV4-1; DNA: TGCGCCAGCAGCCTCCTAGCGGGCCTTGTGAGCTCCTACAATGAGCAGTTCTTC; CDR3: CASSLLAGLVSSYNEQFF
J: TRBJ1-1; D: -; size: -; V: TRBV19; DNA: TGTGCCAGTAGTATCCCCCCCCAGGCTCCTGAAGCTTTCTTT; CDR3: CASSIPPQAPEAFF
J: TRBJ2-7; D: -; size: once; V: TRBV7-6; DNA: TGTGCCAGCAGCTTAGGAGGGAGAACGGGGGAGCAGTACTTC; CDR3: CASSLGGRTGEQYF
J: TRBJ2-5; D: -; size: -; V: TRBV5-4; DNA: TGTGCCAGCAGCTTTGAAGTTGGTGGGGAGACCCAGTACTTC; CDR3: CASSFEVGGETQYF
J: TRBJ2-7; D: TRBD2; size: -; V: TRBV7-2; DNA: TGTGCCAGCAGCTTAGCGCAGGGCGGGGGCGAGCAGTACTTC; CDR3: CASSLAQGGGEQYF
J: TRBJ2-7; D: -; size: -; V: TRBV27; DNA: TGTGCCAGCAGTACAGCAGGGGTAGGCTACGAGCAGTACTTC; CDR3: CASSTAGVGYEQYF
J: TRBJ1-5; D: -; size: -; V: TRBV28; DNA: TGTGCCAGCAGGTCCAACCGGGACGCTAGCAATCAGCCCCAGCATTTT; CDR3: CASRSNRDASNQPQHF
J: TRBJ2-3; D: TRBD1; size: -; V: TRBV29-1; DNA: TGCAGCGTTGTGGAGATCAGGGGGCCCGGAGATACGCAGTATTTT; CDR3: CSVVEIRGPGDTQYF
J: TRBJ2-1; D: TRBD2; size: -; V: TRBV5-1; DNA: TGCGCCAGCAGCCTGACTAGCGGGAGGTTAAATGAGCAGTTCTTC; CDR3: CASSLTSGRLNEQFF
J: TRBJ1-1; D: -; size: -; V: TRBV18; DNA: TGTGCCAGCTCACCCCAGAGGGCGACCACTGAAGCTTTCTTT; CDR3: CASSPQRATTEAFF
J: TRBJ2-5; D: TRBD1; size: -; V: TRBV6-6; DNA: TGTGCCAGCGGGGTGGGGACAGGGAAAGAGACCCAGTACTTC; CDR3: CASGVGTGKETQYF
J: TRBJ2-5; D: -; size: -; V: TRBV20-1; DNA: TGCAGTGCTAGCGGGATAAAGACCCAGTACTTC; CDR3: CSASGIKTQYF
J: TRBJ2-2; D: -; size: -; V: TRBV14; DNA: TGTGCCAGCAGCCAAGTCAGGGGCTCCGGGGAGCTGTTTTTT; CDR3: CASSQVRGSGELFF
J: TRBJ1-1; D: TRBD1; size: -; V: TRBV5-1; DNA: TGCGCCAGCAGCCAGCAGCTGGTAGGGGGCGGTACTACTGAAGCTTTCTTT; CDR3: CASSQQLVGGGTTEAFF
J: TRBJ2-1; D: TRBD2; size: -; V: TRBV4-2; DNA: TGTGCCAGCAGCCAGGAGACTAGCGGGGGATACAATGAGCAGTTCTTC; CDR3: CASSQETSGGYNEQFF
J: TRBJ2-7; D: TRBD2; size: once; V: TRBV28; DNA: TGTGCCAGCAGTCGTACGGGGGGAGAAGTGGGGCAGTACTTC; CDR3: CASSRTGGEVGQYF
J: TRBJ2-7; D: -; size: -; V: TRBV5-1; DNA: TGCGCCAGCAGCCCCGAGGGGATGGCCTACGAGCAGTACTTC; CDR3: CASSPEGMAYEQYF
J: TRBJ1-4; D: -; size: -; V: TRBV30; DNA: TGTGCCTGGAAGTTGGCATCCCGGGGTGAAAAACTGTTTTTT; CDR3: CAWKLASRGEKLFF
J: TRBJ2-7; D: TRBD2; size: -; V: TRBV7-7; DNA: TGTGCCAGCAGCTTGCGTAGCGGGAGGGCCTACGAGCAGTACTTC; CDR3: CASSLRSGRAYEQYF
J: TRBJ2-7; D: -; size: -; V: TRBV9; DNA: TGTGCCAGCAGCGTAGCAGGGACCACGTACGAGCAGTACTTC; CDR3: CASSVAGTTYEQYF
J: TRBJ1-5; D: TRBD1; size: -; V: TRBV28; DNA: TGTGCCAGCAGTTTCGGGGACAGGGTGGGTCAGCCCCAGCATTTT; CDR3: CASSFGDRVGQPQHF
J: TRBJ2-2; D: -; size: many; V: TRBV7-9; DNA: TGTGCCAGCGCCTGGGTACAGGGGAGGACCGGGGAGCTGTTTTTT; CDR3: CASAWVQGRTGELFF
J: TRBJ1-1; D: -; size: -; V: TRBV2; DNA: TGTGCCAGCAGTGCGGTCGGGACTGAAGCTTTCTTT; CDR3: CASSAVGTEAFF
J: TRBJ2-7; D: -; size: -; V: TRBV7-3; DNA: TGTGCCAGCAGCTTAACGCGCAGCTACGAGCAGTACTTC; CDR3: CASSLTRSYEQYF
J: TRBJ2-1; D: TRBD2; size: -; V: TRBV2; DNA: TGTGCCAGCGGGCTAGCGGGGGCCTACAATGAGCAGTTCTTC; CDR3: CASGLAGAYNEQFF
J: TRBJ1-2; D: -; size: -; V: TRBV2; DNA: TGTGCCAGCAGTGAACCGTCATATGGCTACACCTTC; CDR3: CASSEPSYGYTF
J: TRBJ1-2; D: -; size: many; V: TRBV2; DNA: TGTGCCAGCAGTGTTTTGGCGGGCAGCAACTATGGCTACACCTTC; CDR3: CASSVLAGSNYGYTF
J: TRBJ2-7; D: -; size: -; V: TRBV14; DNA: TGTGCCAGCAGCCAAGAGGGACGGGGGACCTACGAGCAGTACTTC; CDR3: CASSQEGRGTYEQYF
J: TRBJ2-5; D: -; size: -; V: TRBV7-2; DNA: TGTGCCAGCAGCTTAGCACGATCATTGTTCGAGACCCAGTACTTC; CDR3: CASSLARSLFETQYF
J: TRBJ2-3; D: -; size: -; V: TRBV19; DNA: TGTGCCAGTAGCACTGGAGATTTCACAGATACGCAGTATTTT; CDR3: CASSTGDFTDTQYF